The entry below describes one T cell receptor beta chain. Clones were sequenced by immunoSEQ multiplex PCR, and TCRdb holds only the in-frame ones, with some missing. The data show 180,000 or so clones, over 75% seen once. The sample comes from a study of blood T cell repertoires in COVID-19. Study background: There were acute and convalescent COVID-19 samples, and they came from the United States, Italy and Spain. The cDNA or gDNA used as material had been derived from T cells, B-cell-depleted T cells, or PBMCs.

The CDR3 has 15 amino acids. Germline-derived CDR1 and CDR2 are SGHAT and FQDESV (reference sequence). V trimming: 5 bases; J trimming: 1 base; junction bases outside the gene matches: 4. Those enrolled, adults aged about 18 to 89 years, came from some 25 US areas. The recovered donors of Cohort 3 showed two negative PCRs, clearance, or symptom resolution. The specimen was PBMCs or T cells enriched from blood (not recorded which). The TCR sequence derives from a man aged 50-60 years who had recovered from COVID-19. The V gene is TRBV11-1, the J gene TRBJ2-2; 7 positions match TRBD2. The CDR3 region is CASSRRGENTGELFF. For the CDR3, the DNA is TGTGCCAGCAGCCGACGGGGGGAGAACACCGGGGAGCTGTTTTTT. The full variable domain, completed using reference TRBV11-1 and TRBJ2-2, is EAEVAQSPRYKITEKSQAVAFWCDPISGHATLYWYRQILGQGPELLVQFQDESVVDDSQLPKDRFSAERLKGVDSTLKIQPAELGDSAMYLCASSRRGENTGELFFGEGSRLTVL.